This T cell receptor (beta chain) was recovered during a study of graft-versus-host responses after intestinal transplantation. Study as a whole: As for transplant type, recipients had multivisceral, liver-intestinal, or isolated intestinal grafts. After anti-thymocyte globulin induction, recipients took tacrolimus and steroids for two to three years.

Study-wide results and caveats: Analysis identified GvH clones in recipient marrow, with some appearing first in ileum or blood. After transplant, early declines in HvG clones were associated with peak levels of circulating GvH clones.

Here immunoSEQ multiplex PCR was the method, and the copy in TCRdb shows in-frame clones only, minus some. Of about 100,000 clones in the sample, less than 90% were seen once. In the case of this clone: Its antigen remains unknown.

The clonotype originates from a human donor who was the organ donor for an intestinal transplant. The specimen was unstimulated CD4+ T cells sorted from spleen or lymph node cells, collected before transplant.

The CDR3 reads CAWSLQPAYEQYF. CDR3 nucleotide sequence: TGTGCCTGGAGTCTCCAGCCCGCCTACGAGCAGTACTTC. The rearrangement joins TRBV30 to TRBJ2-7; no clear D. Trimming took off 2 bases at V and 2 bases at J, with 10 bases between the two ends. Germline V gene lookup returns CDR1 GTSNPN and CDR2 SVGIG (reference sequence). The CDR3 totals 13 residues.